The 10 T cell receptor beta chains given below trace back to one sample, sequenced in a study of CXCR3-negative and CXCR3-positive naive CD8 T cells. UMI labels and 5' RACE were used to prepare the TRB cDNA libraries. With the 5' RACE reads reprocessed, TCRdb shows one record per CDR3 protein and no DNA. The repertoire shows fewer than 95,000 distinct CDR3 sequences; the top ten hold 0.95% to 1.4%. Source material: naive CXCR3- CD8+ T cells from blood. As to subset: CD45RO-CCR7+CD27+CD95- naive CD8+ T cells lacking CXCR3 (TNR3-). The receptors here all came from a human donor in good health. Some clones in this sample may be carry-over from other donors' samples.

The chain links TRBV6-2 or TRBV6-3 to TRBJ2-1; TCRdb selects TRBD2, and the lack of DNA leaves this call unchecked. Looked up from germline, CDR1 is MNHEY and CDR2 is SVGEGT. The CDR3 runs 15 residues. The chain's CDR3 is CASSFLATGGYEQFF.

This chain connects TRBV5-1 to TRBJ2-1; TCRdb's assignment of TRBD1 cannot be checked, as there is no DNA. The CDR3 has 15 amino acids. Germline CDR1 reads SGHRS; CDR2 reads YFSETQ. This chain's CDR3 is CASSLVDRAYNEQFF. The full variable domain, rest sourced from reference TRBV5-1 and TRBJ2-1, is KAGVTQTPRYLIKTRGQQVTLSCSPISGHRSVSWYQQTPGQGLQFLFEYFSETQRNKGNFPGRFSGRQFSNSRSEMNVSTLELGDSALYLCASSLVDRAYNEQFFGPGTRLTVL.

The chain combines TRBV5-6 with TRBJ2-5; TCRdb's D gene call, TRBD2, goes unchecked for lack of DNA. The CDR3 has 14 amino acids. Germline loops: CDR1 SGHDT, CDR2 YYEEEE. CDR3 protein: CASSWTSAKETQYF.

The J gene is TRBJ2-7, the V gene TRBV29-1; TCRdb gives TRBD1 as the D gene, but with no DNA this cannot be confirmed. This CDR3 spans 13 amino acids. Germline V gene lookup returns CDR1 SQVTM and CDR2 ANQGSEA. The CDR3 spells CSVVPGGVYEQYF.

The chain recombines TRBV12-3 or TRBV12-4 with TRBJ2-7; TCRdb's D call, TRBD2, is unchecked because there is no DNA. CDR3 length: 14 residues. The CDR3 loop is CASSFQLASYEQYF.

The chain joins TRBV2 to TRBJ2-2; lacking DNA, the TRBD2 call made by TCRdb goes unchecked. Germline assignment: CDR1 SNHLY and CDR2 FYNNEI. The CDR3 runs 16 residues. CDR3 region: CASQLAGGRRTGELFF. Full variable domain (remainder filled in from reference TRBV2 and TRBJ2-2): EPEVTQTPSHQVTQMGQEVILRCVPISNHLYFYWYRQILGQKVEFLVSFYNNEISEKSEIFDDQFSVERPDGSNFTLKIRSTKLEDSAMYFCASQLAGGRRTGELFFGEGSRLTVL.

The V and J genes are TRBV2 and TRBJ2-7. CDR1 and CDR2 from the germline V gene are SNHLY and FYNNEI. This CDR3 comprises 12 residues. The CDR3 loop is CASSPVSYEQYF.

The CDR3 spells CSVEDRIESSYNEQFF. The rearrangement joins TRBV29-1 to TRBJ2-1. The CDR3 extends over 16 amino acids. Germline V gene sequence: CDR1 SQVTM, CDR2 ANQGSEA.

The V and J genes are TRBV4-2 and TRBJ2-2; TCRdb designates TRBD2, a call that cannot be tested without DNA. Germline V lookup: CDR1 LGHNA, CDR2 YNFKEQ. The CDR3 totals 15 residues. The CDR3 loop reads CASSQGLAETGELFF.

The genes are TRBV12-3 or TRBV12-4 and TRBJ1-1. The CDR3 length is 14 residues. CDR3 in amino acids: CASSFDPIGTEAFF.